The clone carrying this TCR beta chain has a single count. The data are from a study of blood T cell repertoires in COVID-19. Study in general: Sample material is recorded as cDNA or gDNA derived from T cells, B-cell-depleted T cells, or PBMCs.

In the study's own analysis: Amplifying reference gene primers gave estimates of nucleated cell counts. The assay was immunoSEQ multiplex PCR, and TCRdb's table has in-frame clones only and misses some. That table furnishes V, J and clone size, whereas the DNA furnished D and trimming. The sample holds about 140,000 clones, roughly four fifths seen once. Looked up from germline, CDR1 is SGHTA and CDR2 is FQGNSA. V trimming: 1 base; J trimming: 4 bases; junction bases outside the gene matches: 5. This CDR3 spans 16 amino acids. The chain combines TRBV7-2 with TRBJ1-2, with TRBD1 matching over 11 bases. Material for sequencing was peripheral blood. The sequence was collected from a woman over 75 in a cohort sampled during active or convalescent COVID-19. DNA of the CDR3: TGTGCCAGCAGCTTAGGGGGACAGGGGGTAGGCTATGGCTACACCTTC. Translating it yields CASSLGGQGVGYGYTF.